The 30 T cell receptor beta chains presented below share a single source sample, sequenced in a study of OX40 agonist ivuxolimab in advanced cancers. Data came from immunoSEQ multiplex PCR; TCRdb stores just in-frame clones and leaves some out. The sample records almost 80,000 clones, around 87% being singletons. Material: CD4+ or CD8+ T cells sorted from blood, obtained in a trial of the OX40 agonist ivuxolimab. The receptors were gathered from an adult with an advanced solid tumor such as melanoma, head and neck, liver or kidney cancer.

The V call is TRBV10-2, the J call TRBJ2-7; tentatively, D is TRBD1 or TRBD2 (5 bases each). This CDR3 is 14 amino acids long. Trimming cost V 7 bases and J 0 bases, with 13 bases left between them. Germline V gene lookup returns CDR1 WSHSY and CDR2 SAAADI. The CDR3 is CASTRDVGSYEQYF. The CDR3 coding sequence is TGCGCCAGCACCCGGGACGTTGGCTCCTACGAGCAGTACTTC.

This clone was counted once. The CDR3 DNA reads as TGTGCCAGCAGCTTAGAGGTGGATGAGACCCAGTACTTC. This encodes CASSLEVDETQYF. The rearrangement uses TRBV7-7 and TRBJ2-5; no definite D call. The CDR3 length is 13 residues. The germline V gene encodes CDR1 SSHAT and CDR2 FNYEAQ (reference sequence). V was trimmed by 1 base and J by 5 bases, leaving 8 bases between them.

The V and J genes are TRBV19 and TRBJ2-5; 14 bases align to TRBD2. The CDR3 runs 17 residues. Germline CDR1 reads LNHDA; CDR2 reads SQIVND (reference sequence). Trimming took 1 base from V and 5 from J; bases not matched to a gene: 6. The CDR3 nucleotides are TGTGCCAGTAGTATAGCCGGGACTAGCGGGAGTGGTGAGACCCAGTACTTC. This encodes CASSIAGTSGSGETQYF.

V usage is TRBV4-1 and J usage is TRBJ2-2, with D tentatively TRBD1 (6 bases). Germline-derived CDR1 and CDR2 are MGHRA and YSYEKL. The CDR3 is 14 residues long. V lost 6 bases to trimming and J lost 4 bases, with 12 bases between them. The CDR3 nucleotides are TGCGCCAGCAGAAGGACAGACTTCACCGGGGAGCTGTTTTTT. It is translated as CASRRTDFTGELFF.

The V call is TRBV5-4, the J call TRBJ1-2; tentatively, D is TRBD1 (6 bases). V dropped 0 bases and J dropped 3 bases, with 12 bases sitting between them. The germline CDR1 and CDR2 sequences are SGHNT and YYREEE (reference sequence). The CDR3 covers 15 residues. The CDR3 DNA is TGTGCCAGCAGCTTGGGGGGAACAGGGCACTATGGCTACACCTTC. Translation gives CASSLGGTGHYGYTF.

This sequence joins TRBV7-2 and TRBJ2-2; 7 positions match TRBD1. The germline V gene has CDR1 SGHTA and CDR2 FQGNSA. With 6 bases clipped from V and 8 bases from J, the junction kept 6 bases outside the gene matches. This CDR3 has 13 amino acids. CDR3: CASRRQGVGELFF. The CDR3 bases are TGTGCCAGCAGGCGGCAGGGGGTAGGGGAGCTGTTTTTT. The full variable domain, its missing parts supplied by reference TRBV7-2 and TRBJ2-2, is GAGVSQSPSNKVTEKGKDVELRCDPISGHTALYWYRQSLGQGLEFLIYFQGNSAPDKSGLPSDRFSAERTGGSVSTLTIQRTQQEDSAVYLCASRRQGVGELFFGEGSRLTVL.

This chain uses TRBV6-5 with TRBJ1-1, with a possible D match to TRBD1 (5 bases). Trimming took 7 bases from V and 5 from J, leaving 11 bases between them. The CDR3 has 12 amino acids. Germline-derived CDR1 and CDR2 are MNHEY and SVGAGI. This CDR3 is CASNSGITEAFF. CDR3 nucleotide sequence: TGTGCCAGCAACTCAGGGATTACTGAAGCTTTCTTT.

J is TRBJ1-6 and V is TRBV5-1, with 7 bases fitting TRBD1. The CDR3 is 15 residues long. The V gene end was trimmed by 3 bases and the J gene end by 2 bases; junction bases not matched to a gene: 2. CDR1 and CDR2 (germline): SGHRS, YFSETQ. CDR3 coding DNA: TGCGCCAGCAGCTGGGGACAGACCTATAATTCACCCCTCCACTTT. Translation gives CASSWGQTYNSPLHF.

CDR3 sequence: CASSPLAGGREAFF. CDR3 bases: TGTGCCAGCAGTCCCCTCGCCGGGGGACGAGAAGCTTTCTTT. The chain combines TRBV27 with TRBJ1-1; perhaps TRBD1 as D (5 bases). Germline loops: CDR1 MNHEY, CDR2 SMNVEV (reference sequence). Trimming took off 5 bases at V and 8 bases at J, with 18 bases between the two ends. This CDR3 has 14 amino acids.

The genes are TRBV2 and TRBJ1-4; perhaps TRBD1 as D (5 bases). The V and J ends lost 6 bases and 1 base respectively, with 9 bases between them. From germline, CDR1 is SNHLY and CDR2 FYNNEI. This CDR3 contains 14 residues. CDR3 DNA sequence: TGTGCCAGCAGCGCCCAGGGAACTAATGAAAAACTGTTTTTT. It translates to CASSAQGTNEKLFF. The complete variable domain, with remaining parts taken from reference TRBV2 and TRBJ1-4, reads EPEVTQTPSHQVTQMGQEVILRCVPISNHLYFYWYRQILGQKVEFLVSFYNNEISEKSEIFDDQFSVERPDGSNFTLKIRSTKLEDSAMYFCASSAQGTNEKLFFGSGTQLSVL.

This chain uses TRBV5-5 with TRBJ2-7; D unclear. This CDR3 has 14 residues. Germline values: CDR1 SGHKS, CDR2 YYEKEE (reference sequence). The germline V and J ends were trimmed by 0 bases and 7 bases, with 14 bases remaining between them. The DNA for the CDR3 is TGTGCCAGCAGCTTGGCCCCAGGCGCCGGGGAGCAGTACTTC. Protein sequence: CASSLAPGAGEQYF.

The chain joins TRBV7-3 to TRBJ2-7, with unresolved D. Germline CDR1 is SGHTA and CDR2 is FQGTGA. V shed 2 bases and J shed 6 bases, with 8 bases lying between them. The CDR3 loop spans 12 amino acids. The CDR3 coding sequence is TGTGCCAGCAGCTTAGGAGAGTCCGAGCAGTACTTC. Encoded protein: CASSLGESEQYF.

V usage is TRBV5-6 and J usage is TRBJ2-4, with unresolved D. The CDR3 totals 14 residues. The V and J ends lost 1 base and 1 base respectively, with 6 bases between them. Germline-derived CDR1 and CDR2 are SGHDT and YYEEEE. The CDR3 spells CASSLRGAKNIQYF. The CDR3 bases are TGTGCCAGCAGCTTGCGCGGCGCCAAAAACATTCAGTACTTC.

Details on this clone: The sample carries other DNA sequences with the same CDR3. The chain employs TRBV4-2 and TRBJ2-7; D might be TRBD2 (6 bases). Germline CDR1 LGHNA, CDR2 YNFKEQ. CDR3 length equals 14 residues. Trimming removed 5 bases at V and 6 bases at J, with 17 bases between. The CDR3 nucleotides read TGTGCCAGCAGCTCCGCGGGGCAGGGTTCCGAGCAGTACTTC. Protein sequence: CASSSAGQGSEQYF.

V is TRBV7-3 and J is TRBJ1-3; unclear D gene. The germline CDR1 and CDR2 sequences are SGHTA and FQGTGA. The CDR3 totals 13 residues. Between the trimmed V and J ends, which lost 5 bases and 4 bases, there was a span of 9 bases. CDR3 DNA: TGTGCCAGCAGCGCCGGCCAAGGAAACACCATATATTTT. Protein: CASSAGQGNTIYF.

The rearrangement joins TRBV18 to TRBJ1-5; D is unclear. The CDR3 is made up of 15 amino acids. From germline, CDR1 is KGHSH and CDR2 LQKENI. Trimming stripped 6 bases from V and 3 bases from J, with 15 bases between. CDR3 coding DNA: TGTGCCAGCTCCGGAACAAGAACGGTCAATCAGCCCCAGCATTTT. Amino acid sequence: CASSGTRTVNQPQHF.

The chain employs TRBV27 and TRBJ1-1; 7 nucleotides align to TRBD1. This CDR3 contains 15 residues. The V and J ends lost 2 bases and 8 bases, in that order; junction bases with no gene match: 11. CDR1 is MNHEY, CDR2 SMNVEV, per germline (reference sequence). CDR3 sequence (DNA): TGTGCCAGCAGTTTAGAAGGGCCGGCAGGGGGAGAAGCTTTCTTT. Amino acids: CASSLEGPAGGEAFF.

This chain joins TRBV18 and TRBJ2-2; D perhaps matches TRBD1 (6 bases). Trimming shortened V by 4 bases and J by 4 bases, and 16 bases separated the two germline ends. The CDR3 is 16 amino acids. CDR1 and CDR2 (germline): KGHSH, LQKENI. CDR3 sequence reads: CASSLTRGQSTGELFF. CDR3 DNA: TGTGCCAGCTCACTGACCAGAGGACAGAGCACCGGGGAGCTGTTTTTT.

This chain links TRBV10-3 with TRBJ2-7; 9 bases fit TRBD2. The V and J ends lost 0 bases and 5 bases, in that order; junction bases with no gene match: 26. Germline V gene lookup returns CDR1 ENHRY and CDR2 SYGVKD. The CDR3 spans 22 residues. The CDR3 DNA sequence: TGTGCCATCAGTGAGTCGAGGGGTGGACTAGCGTTCCCCGGCACACGTGGGGACGAGCAGTACTTC. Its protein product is CAISESRGGLAFPGTRGDEQYF.

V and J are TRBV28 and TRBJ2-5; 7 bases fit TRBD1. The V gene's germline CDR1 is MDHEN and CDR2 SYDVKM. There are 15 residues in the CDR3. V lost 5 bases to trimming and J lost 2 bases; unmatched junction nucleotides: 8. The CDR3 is CASSGDRVGQETQYF. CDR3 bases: TGTGCCAGCAGTGGAGACAGGGTGGGACAAGAGACCCAGTACTTC.

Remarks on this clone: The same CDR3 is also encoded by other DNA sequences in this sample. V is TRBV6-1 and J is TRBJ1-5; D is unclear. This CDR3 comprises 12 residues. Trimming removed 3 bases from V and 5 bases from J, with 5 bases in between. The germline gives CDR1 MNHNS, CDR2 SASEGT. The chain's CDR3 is CASSDPYQPQHF. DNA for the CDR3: TGTGCCAGCAGTGATCCCTATCAGCCCCAGCATTTT.

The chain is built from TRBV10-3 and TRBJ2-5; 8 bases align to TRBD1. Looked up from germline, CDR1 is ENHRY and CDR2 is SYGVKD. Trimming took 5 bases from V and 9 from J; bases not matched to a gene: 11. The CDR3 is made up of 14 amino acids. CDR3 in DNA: TGTGCCATCAGTTCACCGGGACAGGAGCGGTCCCAGTACTTC. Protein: CAISSPGQERSQYF.

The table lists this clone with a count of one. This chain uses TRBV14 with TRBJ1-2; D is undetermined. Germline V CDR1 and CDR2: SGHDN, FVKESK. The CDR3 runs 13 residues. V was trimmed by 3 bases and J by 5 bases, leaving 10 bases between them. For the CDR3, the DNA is TGTGCCAGCAGCCATTCACCAGAGTATGGCTACACCTTC. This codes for CASSHSPEYGYTF.

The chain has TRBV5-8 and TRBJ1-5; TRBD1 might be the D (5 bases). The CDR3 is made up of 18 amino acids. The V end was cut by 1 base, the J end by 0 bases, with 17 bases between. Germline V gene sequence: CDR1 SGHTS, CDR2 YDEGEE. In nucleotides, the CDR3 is TGTGCCAGCAGCTTGAGTCTGGGAACGGACAATAGCAATCAGCCCCAGCATTTT. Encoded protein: CASSLSLGTDNSNQPQHF.

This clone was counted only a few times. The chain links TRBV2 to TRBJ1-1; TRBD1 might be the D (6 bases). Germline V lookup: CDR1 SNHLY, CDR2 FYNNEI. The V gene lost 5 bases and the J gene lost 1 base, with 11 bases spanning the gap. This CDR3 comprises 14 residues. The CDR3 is CASSQGQRNTEAFF. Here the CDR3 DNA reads TGTGCCAGCAGTCAGGGACAAAGGAACACTGAAGCTTTCTTT.

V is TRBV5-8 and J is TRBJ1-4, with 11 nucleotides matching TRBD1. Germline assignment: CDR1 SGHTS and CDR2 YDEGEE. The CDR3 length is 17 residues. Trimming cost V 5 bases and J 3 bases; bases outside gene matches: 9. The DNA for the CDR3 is TGTGCCAGCAGTCAATACGGGACAGGGGGATCTAATGAAAAACTGTTTTTT. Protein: CASSQYGTGGSNEKLFF.

The CDR3 is CASRPQGYSGNTIYF. In nucleotides, the CDR3 is TGTGCCAGCAGGCCACAGGGCTACTCTGGAAACACCATATATTTT. The chain has TRBV28 and TRBJ1-3; tentatively, D is TRBD1 (6 bases). The CDR3 contains 15 residues. Germline-derived CDR1 and CDR2 are MDHEN and SYDVKM. V was cut by 6 bases and J by 0 bases, with 12 bases left in between.

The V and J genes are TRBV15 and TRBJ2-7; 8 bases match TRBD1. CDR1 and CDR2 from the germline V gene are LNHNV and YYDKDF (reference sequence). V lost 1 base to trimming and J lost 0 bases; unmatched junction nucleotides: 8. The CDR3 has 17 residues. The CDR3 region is CATSRVGGQGFSYEQYF. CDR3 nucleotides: TGTGCCACCAGCAGAGTCGGTGGACAGGGTTTCTCCTACGAGCAGTACTTC. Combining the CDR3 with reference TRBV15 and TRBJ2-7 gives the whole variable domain DAMVIQNPRYQVTQFGKPVTLSCSQTLNHNVMYWYQQKSSQAPKLLFHYYDKDFNNEADTPDNFQSRRPNTSFCFLDIRSPGLGDTAMYLCATSRVGGQGFSYEQYFGPGTRLTVT.

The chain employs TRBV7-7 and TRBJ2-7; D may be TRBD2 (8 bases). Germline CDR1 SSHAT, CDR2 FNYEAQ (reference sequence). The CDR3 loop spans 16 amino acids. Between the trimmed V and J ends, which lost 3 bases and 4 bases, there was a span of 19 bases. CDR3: CASSLGQPGLGYEQYF. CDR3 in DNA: TGTGCCAGCAGCTTGGGACAGCCGGGACTAGGGTACGAGCAGTACTTC. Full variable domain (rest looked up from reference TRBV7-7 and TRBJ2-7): GAGVSQSPRYKVTKRGQDVTLRCDPISSHATLYWYQQALGQGPEFLTYFNYEAQPDKSGLPSDRFSAERPEGSISTLTIQRTEQRDSAMYRCASSLGQPGLGYEQYFGPGTRLTVT.

CDR3 sequence (DNA): TGTGCCAGCAGCTCCCACGTGGAGGGGAGCACAGATACGCAGTATTTT. It encodes CASSSHVEGSTDTQYF. The chain links TRBV11-1 to TRBJ2-3, with D perhaps TRBD2 (6 bases). This CDR3 is 16 amino acids long. V shed 4 bases and J shed 0 bases, with 14 bases lying between them. Per the germline V gene, CDR1 is SGHAT and CDR2 is FQDESV (reference sequence).